These T cell receptor beta chains were read from a single sample in a study of identical twins. One entry per CDR3 protein results from TCRdb running MiXCR on the 5' RACE reads. In the table there are about 700,000 distinct CDR3 sequences, approximately 6% of which are singletons. Sequencing was carried out using naive T cells sorted from blood. These receptors all stem from a man younger than 35 in good health. The CDR3 runs from the conserved cysteine through the conserved F or W. A D gene is named only where the DNA matches it firmly. Only part of the rows carry a size: once, few, many, or a class if the clone is expanded.

V gene: TRBV4-3; J gene: TRBJ2-1; D gene: NA; clone size: many; CDR3 protein: CASSQVVDVYNEQFF; CDR3 DNA: TGCGCCAGCAGCCAAGTCGTAGACGTTTACAATGAGCAGTTCTTC
V gene: TRBV2; J gene: TRBJ2-2; D gene: TRBD2; clone size: NA; CDR3 protein: CASGIASGSWNGELFF; CDR3 DNA: TGTGCCAGCGGGATCGCTAGCGGGTCTTGGAACGGGGAGCTGTTTTTT
V gene: TRBV15; J gene: TRBJ1-5; D gene: TRBD1; clone size: many; CDR3 protein: CATRDTTGGGQPQHF; CDR3 DNA: TGTGCCACCAGGGACACGACAGGGGGGGGTCAGCCCCAGCATTTT
V gene: TRBV10-3; J gene: TRBJ2-5; D gene: NA; clone size: many; CDR3 protein: CAISTTGHQETQYF; CDR3 DNA: TGTGCCATCAGCACGACAGGCCACCAAGAGACCCAGTACTTC
V gene: TRBV7-3; J gene: TRBJ2-2; D gene: NA; clone size: NA; CDR3 protein: CASSLTSSRVTGELFF; CDR3 DNA: TGTGCCAGCAGCTTAACCTCCAGCAGAGTAACCGGGGAGCTGTTTTTT
V gene: TRBV4-3; J gene: TRBJ2-1; D gene: NA; clone size: many; CDR3 protein: CASSQDTGLGEQFF; CDR3 DNA: TGCGCCAGCAGCCAAGATACAGGGTTAGGTGAGCAGTTCTTC
V gene: TRBV6-6; J gene: TRBJ2-2; D gene: NA; clone size: many; CDR3 protein: CASRDLGGELFF; CDR3 DNA: TGTGCCAGCAGGGATTTGGGCGGGGAGCTGTTTTTT
V gene: TRBV20-1; J gene: TRBJ1-6; D gene: NA; clone size: many; CDR3 protein: CSAERGYNSPLHF; CDR3 DNA: TGCAGTGCAGAGCGGGGTTATAATTCACCCCTCCACTTT
V gene: TRBV20-1; J gene: TRBJ2-3; D gene: NA; clone size: many; CDR3 protein: CSARRGGTDTQYF; CDR3 DNA: TGCAGTGCTAGGAGGGGCGGCACAGATACGCAGTATTTT
V gene: TRBV2; J gene: TRBJ2-5; D gene: NA; clone size: few; CDR3 protein: CATHDRTGETQYF; CDR3 DNA: TGTGCCACCCACGATCGGACGGGAGAGACCCAGTACTTC
V gene: TRBV19; J gene: TRBJ2-7; D gene: TRBD1; clone size: many; CDR3 protein: CASSIGDRTSYEQYF; CDR3 DNA: TGTGCCAGTAGTATCGGGGACAGGACCTCCTACGAGCAGTACTTC
V gene: TRBV20-1; J gene: TRBJ1-1; D gene: NA; clone size: many; CDR3 protein: CSARGETRRNEAFF; CDR3 DNA: TGCAGTGCTAGAGGAGAGACAAGGCGGAATGAAGCTTTCTTT
V gene: TRBV5-1; J gene: TRBJ1-4; D gene: NA; clone size: many; CDR3 protein: CASQQEFNEKLFF; CDR3 DNA: TGCGCCAGCCAACAGGAATTTAATGAAAAACTGTTTTTT
V gene: TRBV20-1; J gene: TRBJ2-1; D gene: TRBD2; clone size: NA; CDR3 protein: CSARILAGYNEQFF; CDR3 DNA: TGCAGTGCTAGAATACTAGCGGGCTACAATGAGCAGTTCTTC
V gene: TRBV5-1; J gene: TRBJ2-1; D gene: TRBD2; clone size: many; CDR3 protein: CASSSSGSKDEQFF; CDR3 DNA: TGCGCCAGCAGCAGCAGCGGGAGTAAGGATGAGCAGTTCTTC
V gene: TRBV6-2/TRBV6-3; J gene: TRBJ2-1; D gene: NA; clone size: NA; CDR3 protein: CASSYGSLQGEQFF; CDR3 DNA: TGTGCCAGCAGTTACGGTAGCCTTCAGGGTGAGCAGTTCTTC
V gene: TRBV4-2; J gene: TRBJ2-3; D gene: NA; clone size: NA; CDR3 protein: CASSQDTPSGSGTDTQYF; CDR3 DNA: TGTGCCAGCAGCCAAGATACCCCGTCAGGGTCCGGCACAGATACGCAGTATTTT
V gene: TRBV6-6; J gene: TRBJ1-5; D gene: NA; clone size: many; CDR3 protein: CASRHGDQPQHF; CDR3 DNA: TGTGCCAGCAGGCACGGTGATCAGCCCCAGCATTTT
V gene: TRBV2; J gene: TRBJ2-1; D gene: NA; clone size: NA; CDR3 protein: CASSGPLYNEQFF; CDR3 DNA: TGTGCCAGCAGTGGACCCCTCTACAATGAGCAGTTCTTC
V gene: TRBV29-1; J gene: TRBJ1-4; D gene: NA; clone size: many; CDR3 protein: CSGFKFEKLFF; CDR3 DNA: TGCAGCGGTTTTAAGTTTGAAAAACTGTTTTTT
V gene: TRBV5-6; J gene: TRBJ2-3; D gene: TRBD2; clone size: many; CDR3 protein: CASSFGLAGGDTQYF; CDR3 DNA: TGTGCCAGCAGCTTCGGGCTAGCGGGAGGAGATACGCAGTATTTT
V gene: TRBV18; J gene: TRBJ2-7; D gene: TRBD2; clone size: many; CDR3 protein: CASSPRTSRSYEQYF; CDR3 DNA: TGTGCCAGCTCACCGAGGACTAGCAGATCCTACGAGCAGTACTTC
V gene: TRBV12-3/TRBV12-4; J gene: TRBJ2-3; D gene: TRBD2; clone size: NA; CDR3 protein: CASRAGLAGGYADTQYF; CDR3 DNA: TGTGCCAGCAGAGCGGGACTAGCGGGAGGATATGCAGATACGCAGTATTTT
V gene: TRBV29-1; J gene: TRBJ2-2; D gene: NA; clone size: NA; CDR3 protein: CSVEDRGDSNTGELFF; CDR3 DNA: TGCAGCGTTGAAGATCGGGGGGACAGCAACACCGGGGAGCTGTTTTTT
V gene: TRBV7-2; J gene: TRBJ2-2; D gene: NA; clone size: many; CDR3 protein: CASSLVASGELFF; CDR3 DNA: TGTGCCAGCAGCTTAGTGGCGTCCGGGGAGCTGTTTTTT
V gene: TRBV7-2; J gene: TRBJ2-3; D gene: NA; clone size: few; CDR3 protein: CASSLEEGSDTQYF; CDR3 DNA: TGTGCCAGCAGCTTAGAGGAGGGCTCAGATACGCAGTATTTT
V gene: TRBV6-2/TRBV6-3; J gene: TRBJ2-1; D gene: TRBD1; clone size: many; CDR3 protein: CASRRQGPSYNEQFF; CDR3 DNA: TGTGCCAGCAGAAGACAGGGACCCTCCTACAATGAGCAGTTCTTC
V gene: TRBV29-1; J gene: TRBJ2-1; D gene: TRBD2; clone size: many; CDR3 protein: CSVSVRDYQEQFF; CDR3 DNA: TGCAGCGTTTCCGTCCGGGACTACCAGGAGCAGTTCTTC
V gene: TRBV25-1; J gene: TRBJ1-1; D gene: NA; clone size: NA; CDR3 protein: CASKGDTEAFF; CDR3 DNA: TGTGCCAGCAAGGGAGACACTGAAGCTTTCTTT
V gene: TRBV19; J gene: TRBJ2-1; D gene: TRBD2; clone size: NA; CDR3 protein: CASSTREGGHEQFF; CDR3 DNA: TGTGCCAGTAGTACGCGGGAGGGCGGCCATGAGCAGTTCTTC
V gene: TRBV20-1; J gene: TRBJ2-5; D gene: NA; clone size: NA; CDR3 protein: CSASWGATENQETQYF; CDR3 DNA: TGCAGTGCTAGTTGGGGGGCGACAGAGAACCAAGAGACCCAGTACTTC
V gene: TRBV20-1; J gene: TRBJ2-7; D gene: TRBD1; clone size: few; CDR3 protein: CSASEDRASPYEQYF; CDR3 DNA: TGCAGTGCTAGTGAGGACAGGGCCTCTCCCTACGAGCAGTACTTC
V gene: TRBV7-9; J gene: TRBJ1-5; D gene: NA; clone size: many; CDR3 protein: CASSLVTGRNNQPQHF; CDR3 DNA: TGTGCCAGCAGCTTAGTTACGGGGAGGAACAATCAGCCCCAGCATTTT
V gene: TRBV4-3; J gene: TRBJ2-1; D gene: TRBD1; clone size: NA; CDR3 protein: CASSQIQGISYNEQFF; CDR3 DNA: TGCGCCAGCAGCCAAATACAGGGGATATCCTACAATGAGCAGTTCTTC
V gene: TRBV5-1; J gene: TRBJ1-1; D gene: NA; clone size: many; CDR3 protein: CASSSTGGNTEAFF; CDR3 DNA: TGTGCCAGCAGCTCAACGGGAGGGAACACTGAAGCTTTCTTT
V gene: TRBV7-8; J gene: TRBJ2-1; D gene: TRBD1; clone size: few; CDR3 protein: CASSSDRDRLWGEQFF; CDR3 DNA: TGTGCCAGCAGCTCGGACCGGGACAGGCTCTGGGGTGAGCAGTTCTTC
V gene: TRBV20-1; J gene: TRBJ2-3; D gene: NA; clone size: many; CDR3 protein: CSARRRVGTDTQYF; CDR3 DNA: TGCAGTGCTAGACGGCGGGTCGGCACAGATACGCAGTATTTT
V gene: TRBV9; J gene: TRBJ2-7; D gene: TRBD2; clone size: NA; CDR3 protein: CASSAGLAVTYEQYF; CDR3 DNA: TGTGCCAGCAGCGCCGGACTAGCGGTTACCTACGAGCAGTACTTC
V gene: TRBV28; J gene: TRBJ2-7; D gene: NA; clone size: many; CDR3 protein: CASSLRQLPHEQYF; CDR3 DNA: TGTGCCAGCAGTCTAAGACAGTTACCCCACGAGCAGTACTTC
V gene: TRBV25-1; J gene: TRBJ2-3; D gene: TRBD2; clone size: NA; CDR3 protein: CASSESAGGAADTQYF; CDR3 DNA: TGTGCCAGCAGTGAATCGGCGGGAGGGGCCGCAGATACGCAGTATTTT
V gene: TRBV4-2; J gene: TRBJ1-1; D gene: NA; clone size: NA; CDR3 protein: CASSHISNRTEAFF; CDR3 DNA: TGTGCCAGCAGCCACATTTCGAATCGGACTGAAGCTTTCTTT
V gene: TRBV20-1; J gene: TRBJ1-3; D gene: NA; clone size: many; CDR3 protein: CSGKDSGNTIYF; CDR3 DNA: TGCAGTGGGAAGGATTCGGGAAACACCATATATTTT
V gene: TRBV28; J gene: TRBJ2-7; D gene: NA; clone size: NA; CDR3 protein: CASSLVQGPYEQYF; CDR3 DNA: TGTGCCAGCAGTTTGGTACAGGGCCCCTACGAGCAGTACTTC
V gene: TRBV12-3/TRBV12-4; J gene: TRBJ2-4; D gene: NA; clone size: many; CDR3 protein: CASSFRGRAKNIQYF; CDR3 DNA: TGTGCCAGCAGTTTTAGGGGCAGGGCCAAAAACATTCAGTACTTC
V gene: TRBV5-6; J gene: TRBJ1-2; D gene: NA; clone size: few; CDR3 protein: CASSLESRFTYGYTF; CDR3 DNA: TGTGCCAGCAGCTTGGAATCCCGTTTTACTTATGGCTACACCTTC
V gene: TRBV5-1; J gene: TRBJ2-3; D gene: TRBD2; clone size: many; CDR3 protein: CASSFGLAGDWGTDTQYF; CDR3 DNA: TGCGCCAGCAGCTTCGGGTTAGCGGGAGACTGGGGCACAGATACGCAGTATTTT
V gene: TRBV25-1; J gene: TRBJ2-7; D gene: NA; clone size: NA; CDR3 protein: CASSEWGRTYEQYF; CDR3 DNA: TGTGCCAGCAGTGAATGGGGCCGTACCTACGAGCAGTACTTC
V gene: TRBV7-8; J gene: TRBJ2-7; D gene: NA; clone size: many; CDR3 protein: CASARGASSYEQYF; CDR3 DNA: TGTGCCAGCGCCCGCGGGGCTAGCTCCTACGAGCAGTACTTC
V gene: TRBV29-1; J gene: TRBJ2-1; D gene: NA; clone size: NA; CDR3 protein: CSAQVGSSYNEQFF; CDR3 DNA: TGCAGCGCACAAGTGGGAAGCTCCTACAATGAGCAGTTCTTC
V gene: TRBV5-1; J gene: TRBJ2-7; D gene: NA; clone size: many; CDR3 protein: CASSLEAQRSYEQYF; CDR3 DNA: TGCGCCAGCAGCCTGGAGGCGCAGAGGTCCTACGAGCAGTACTTC
V gene: TRBV20-1; J gene: TRBJ2-3; D gene: TRBD2; clone size: few; CDR3 protein: CSARGSGGTTDTQYF; CDR3 DNA: TGCAGTGCTAGAGGGAGCGGGGGTACCACAGATACGCAGTATTTT
V gene: TRBV29-1; J gene: TRBJ2-1; D gene: TRBD2; clone size: many; CDR3 protein: CSVSSGAEKRPSSYNEQFF; CDR3 DNA: TGCAGCGTTTCAAGCGGGGCAGAGAAACGACCCAGCTCCTACAATGAGCAGTTCTTC
V gene: TRBV28; J gene: TRBJ2-1; D gene: NA; clone size: many; CDR3 protein: CASSASGERDEQFF; CDR3 DNA: TGTGCCAGCAGTGCCTCTGGGGAACGAGATGAGCAGTTCTTC
V gene: TRBV7-1; J gene: TRBJ2-2; D gene: TRBD1; clone size: many; CDR3 protein: CASSSTKVDTDRELTNTGELFF; CDR3 DNA: TGTGCCAGCAGCTCTACTAAAGTGGACACAGACAGGGAATTGACGAACACCGGGGAGCTGTTTTTT
V gene: TRBV3-1; J gene: TRBJ2-2; D gene: NA; clone size: NA; CDR3 protein: CASSQGAVNLGGELFF; CDR3 DNA: TGTGCCAGCAGCCAGGGTGCGGTTAATCTTGGCGGGGAGCTGTTTTTT
V gene: TRBV4-1; J gene: TRBJ2-1; D gene: TRBD2; clone size: many; CDR3 protein: CASSQAQREFNEQFF; CDR3 DNA: TGCGCCAGCAGCCAAGCCCAGCGGGAGTTCAATGAGCAGTTCTTC
V gene: TRBV29-1; J gene: TRBJ2-1; D gene: NA; clone size: many; CDR3 protein: CSVGRDSQFF; CDR3 DNA: TGCAGCGTGGGCCGGGACTCCCAGTTCTTC